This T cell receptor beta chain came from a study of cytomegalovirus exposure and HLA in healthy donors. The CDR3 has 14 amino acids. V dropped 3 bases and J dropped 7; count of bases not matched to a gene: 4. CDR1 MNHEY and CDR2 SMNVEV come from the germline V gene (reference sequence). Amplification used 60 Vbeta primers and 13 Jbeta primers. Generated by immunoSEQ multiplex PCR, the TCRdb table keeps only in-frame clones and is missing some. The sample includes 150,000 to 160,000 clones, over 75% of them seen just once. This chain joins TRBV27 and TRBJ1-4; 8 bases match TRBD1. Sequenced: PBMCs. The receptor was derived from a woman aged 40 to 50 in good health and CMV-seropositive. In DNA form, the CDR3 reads TGTGCCAGCAGTTTGAGACAGGGGAGTGAAAAACTGTTTTTT. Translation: CASSLRQGSEKLFF.